Sequencing of this T cell receptor (beta chain) was carried out in a study of blood T cell repertoires in COVID-19. Study information: Sites in the United States, Italy and Spain provided acute and convalescent COVID-19 samples. From T cells, B-cell-depleted T cells, or PBMCs came the material, which was cDNA or gDNA.

Per the original methods: The assay estimated nucleated cells by amplifying reference gene primers. TCRdb keeps only in-frame clones here, not all; method: immunoSEQ multiplex PCR. V, J and clone size reflect that table, while D and trimming were determined from the DNA. The sample has 440,000 or so clones; 89% are singletons. This CDR3 spans 13 amino acids. Trimming pared 2 bases from V and 3 bases from J, leaving 8 bases between. The germline V gene encodes CDR1 SNHLY and CDR2 FYNNEI. While infection was still active, Seattle patients were enrolled and then followed longitudinally. This clonotype originated in a middle-aged woman with COVID-19, enrolled during active disease. The V and J genes are TRBV2 and TRBJ2-7, with a weak D call TRBD2 (5 bases). Sequenced sample: peripheral blood. The DNA for the CDR3 is TGTGCCAGCAGTGAATACGGAGGCTACGAGCAGTACTTC. It translates to CASSEYGGYEQYF.